Here is one TCR beta chain with its context. This entry is derived from a study of blood T cell repertoires in COVID-19. About the study: The United States, Italy and Spain provided the acute and convalescent COVID-19 samples. In each case, the material was cDNA or gDNA derived from T cells, B-cell-depleted T cells, or PBMCs.

Per the original data handling: Cell counts per sample came from amplifying reference gene primers. TCRdb's copy holds only in-frame clones and misses some; the assay was immunoSEQ multiplex PCR. That table furnishes V, J and clone size, whereas the DNA furnished D and trimming. Here the sample spans 100,000 or so clones, roughly 82% being singletons. This clonotype originated in a man between 45 and 60 years old with active or convalescent COVID-19. Sample: peripheral blood.

The CDR3 sequence is CASSVDEANYGYTF. CDR3 nucleotides: TGTGCCAGCAGTGTGGATGAGGCAAACTATGGCTACACCTTC. The chain uses TRBV2 and TRBJ1-2; unclear D gene. Looked up from germline, CDR1 is SNHLY and CDR2 is FYNNEI. The CDR3 extends over 14 amino acids. Trimming pared 4 bases from V and 2 bases from J, leaving 11 bases between.